This is a list of T cell receptor beta chains from one sample in a study of blood T cell repertoires in COVID-19. The protocol was immunoSEQ multiplex PCR, while the TCRdb copy is restricted to in-frame clones and leaves out a portion. The sample lists about 140,000 clones; 85% to 90% were seen once. Input material: peripheral blood. The receptor set was obtained from an older woman with active COVID-19. Both conserved end residues are part of each CDR3. A D gene is named only where the DNA matches it firmly. Some rows have no size entry. The others give once, few or many, or a class for an expanded clone.

cdr3_length: 15
d_call: .
clone_size: .
j_call: TRBJ2-1
v_call: TRBV5-1
cdr3_aa: CASSLVGGERNEQFF
cdr3_nt: TGCGCCAGCAGCTTGGTGGGGGGAGAAAGGAATGAGCAGTTCTTC

cdr3_length: 15
d_call: .
clone_size: .
j_call: TRBJ1-1
v_call: TRBV7-3
cdr3_aa: CASSLVGGMNTEAFF
cdr3_nt: TGTGCCAGCAGCTTAGTAGGGGGAATGAACACTGAAGCTTTCTTT

cdr3_length: 12
d_call: TRBD1
clone_size: .
j_call: TRBJ2-7
v_call: TRBV30
cdr3_aa: CAWSDDRVTFLF
cdr3_nt: TGTGCCTGGAGTGACGACAGGGTGACGTTCCTTTTC

cdr3_length: 13
d_call: .
clone_size: .
j_call: TRBJ1-4
v_call: TRBV4-3
cdr3_aa: CASSQDLREKLFF
cdr3_nt: TGCGCCAGCAGCCAAGATTTGAGAGAAAAACTGTTTTTT

cdr3_length: 15
d_call: TRBD2
clone_size: .
j_call: TRBJ2-1
v_call: TRBV28
cdr3_aa: CASSFGASGRNEQFF
cdr3_nt: TGTGCCAGCAGTTTTGGGGCTAGCGGGAGGAATGAGCAGTTCTTC

cdr3_length: 16
d_call: .
clone_size: .
j_call: TRBJ2-5
v_call: TRBV7-2
cdr3_aa: CASSGPTRAGQETQYF
cdr3_nt: TGTGCCAGCAGCGGACCAACACGAGCGGGCCAAGAGACCCAGTACTTC

cdr3_length: 16
d_call: TRBD2
clone_size: .
j_call: TRBJ2-3
v_call: TRBV7-8
cdr3_aa: CASSLGRLASTDTQYF
cdr3_nt: TGTGCCAGCAGCTTAGGGAGACTAGCGAGCACAGATACGCAGTATTTT

cdr3_length: 17
d_call: .
clone_size: .
j_call: TRBJ1-6
v_call: TRBV4-1
cdr3_aa: CASSQYSWATVNSPLHF
cdr3_nt: TGCGCCAGCAGCCAATATTCATGGGCTACAGTAAATTCACCCCTCCACTTT

cdr3_length: 16
d_call: TRBD2
clone_size: .
j_call: TRBJ2-5
v_call: TRBV5-8
cdr3_aa: CASSFGSGRTQETQYF
cdr3_nt: TGTGCCAGCAGCTTCGGTAGCGGGAGAACCCAAGAGACCCAGTACTTC

cdr3_length: 15
d_call: .
clone_size: .
j_call: TRBJ2-7
v_call: TRBV28
cdr3_aa: CASTKTDRYSYEQYF
cdr3_nt: TGTGCCAGCACCAAGACTGACCGGTACTCCTACGAGCAGTACTTC

cdr3_length: 15
d_call: .
clone_size: .
j_call: TRBJ2-1
v_call: TRBV9
cdr3_aa: CASSVTGIPYNEQFF
cdr3_nt: TGTGCCAGCAGCGTGACTGGAATACCCTACAATGAGCAGTTCTTC

cdr3_length: 17
d_call: TRBD2
clone_size: .
j_call: TRBJ2-5
v_call: TRBV9
cdr3_aa: CASSVWGLAGELETQYF
cdr3_nt: TGTGCCAGCAGCGTATGGGGACTAGCGGGAGAATTAGAGACCCAGTACTTC

cdr3_length: 14
d_call: TRBD1
clone_size: .
j_call: TRBJ1-6
v_call: TRBV10-2
cdr3_aa: CASSEGQGASPLHF
cdr3_nt: TGCGCCAGCAGTGAGGGACAGGGGGCTTCACCCCTCCACTTT

cdr3_length: 17
d_call: .
clone_size: .
j_call: TRBJ1-5
v_call: TRBV6-6
cdr3_aa: CASSPRSRGLSNQPQHF
cdr3_nt: TGTGCCAGCAGTCCCCGAAGTCGGGGGTTGAGCAATCAGCCCCAGCATTTT

cdr3_length: 16
d_call: .
clone_size: .
j_call: TRBJ2-7
v_call: TRBV6-2/TRBV6-3
cdr3_aa: CASSYLPPDRPYEQYF
cdr3_nt: TGTGCCAGCAGTTACCTCCCTCCCGACAGACCCTACGAGCAGTACTTC

cdr3_length: 15
d_call: .
clone_size: few
j_call: TRBJ2-2
v_call: TRBV4-2
cdr3_aa: CASSQVEVAAGELFF
cdr3_nt: TGTGCCAGCAGCCAAGTTGAGGTCGCGGCCGGGGAGCTGTTTTTT

cdr3_length: 15
d_call: TRBD2
clone_size: .
j_call: TRBJ2-7
v_call: TRBV27
cdr3_aa: CASSFGGLSSYEQYF
cdr3_nt: TGTGCCAGCAGTTTTGGGGGACTAAGCTCCTACGAGCAGTACTTC

cdr3_length: 18
d_call: .
clone_size: .
j_call: TRBJ2-5
v_call: TRBV5-1
cdr3_aa: CASSLVVNPIRNQETQYF
cdr3_nt: TGCGCCAGCAGCTTGGTCGTGAATCCTATTCGCAACCAAGAGACCCAGTACTTC

cdr3_length: 17
d_call: TRBD2
clone_size: .
j_call: TRBJ2-2
v_call: TRBV28
cdr3_aa: CASSVGGAGENTGELFF
cdr3_nt: TGTGCCAGCAGTGTGGGTGGAGCGGGAGAGAACACCGGGGAGCTGTTTTTT

cdr3_length: 17
d_call: TRBD2
clone_size: .
j_call: TRBJ2-1
v_call: TRBV19
cdr3_aa: CASSIWGGLAGVGEQFF
cdr3_nt: TGTGCCAGTAGTATTTGGGGGGGACTAGCGGGAGTAGGTGAGCAGTTCTTC

cdr3_length: 14
d_call: .
clone_size: .
j_call: TRBJ2-5
v_call: TRBV19
cdr3_aa: CASSISTAPETQYF
cdr3_nt: TGTGCCAGTAGTATTTCGACAGCCCCAGAGACCCAGTACTTC

cdr3_length: 15
d_call: .
clone_size: .
j_call: TRBJ1-5
v_call: TRBV18
cdr3_aa: CASSPGGRSNQPQHF
cdr3_nt: TGTGCCAGCTCACCGGGGGGGCGAAGCAATCAGCCCCAGCATTTT

cdr3_length: 17
d_call: TRBD2
clone_size: .
j_call: TRBJ2-3
v_call: TRBV7-3
cdr3_aa: CASSLGYGGRGTDTQYF
cdr3_nt: TGTGCCAGCAGCTTAGGCTACGGCGGGAGGGGCACAGATACGCAGTATTTT

cdr3_length: 19
d_call: TRBD1
clone_size: .
j_call: TRBJ2-3
v_call: TRBV7-3
cdr3_aa: CASSLISGTGSTGTDTQYF
cdr3_nt: TGTGCCAGCAGCTTGATCTCCGGGACAGGGAGCACTGGCACAGATACGCAGTATTTT

cdr3_length: 12
d_call: .
clone_size: .
j_call: TRBJ2-1
v_call: TRBV11-2
cdr3_aa: CASSSRYNEQFF
cdr3_nt: TGTGCCAGCAGTTCTAGGTACAATGAGCAGTTCTTC

cdr3_length: 16
d_call: TRBD2
clone_size: .
j_call: TRBJ2-3
v_call: TRBV19
cdr3_aa: CASSIGLAGITDTQYF
cdr3_nt: TGTGCCAGTAGTATCGGACTAGCGGGGATCACAGATACGCAGTATTTT

cdr3_length: 14
d_call: .
clone_size: .
j_call: TRBJ2-7
v_call: TRBV6-4
cdr3_aa: CASSPNGGNYEQYF
cdr3_nt: TGTGCCAGCAGTCCGAATGGCGGGAACTACGAGCAGTACTTC

cdr3_length: 11
d_call: TRBD1
clone_size: once
j_call: TRBJ1-1
v_call: TRBV6-6
cdr3_aa: CATIQGPEAFF
cdr3_nt: TGTGCCACCATACAGGGGCCTGAAGCTTTCTTT

cdr3_length: 15
d_call: .
clone_size: .
j_call: TRBJ2-4
v_call: TRBV9
cdr3_aa: CASSVGSGGRNIQYF
cdr3_nt: TGTGCCAGCAGCGTAGGGAGTGGAGGGAGGAACATTCAGTACTTC

cdr3_length: 19
d_call: .
clone_size: .
j_call: TRBJ1-5
v_call: TRBV4-2
cdr3_aa: CASSQDRKVESGGNQPQHF
cdr3_nt: TGTGCCAGCAGCCAAGATCGGAAGGTAGAGTCGGGAGGCAATCAGCCCCAGCATTTT

cdr3_length: 13
d_call: TRBD1
clone_size: .
j_call: TRBJ2-7
v_call: TRBV30
cdr3_aa: CAWKLGQAYEQYF
cdr3_nt: TGTGCCTGGAAGCTCGGACAGGCCTACGAGCAGTACTTC

cdr3_length: 11
d_call: TRBD1
clone_size: .
j_call: TRBJ2-5
v_call: TRBV28
cdr3_aa: CASSFTGGLYF
cdr3_nt: TGTGCCAGCAGTTTTACAGGGGGCCTGTACTTC

cdr3_length: 16
d_call: TRBD2
clone_size: .
j_call: TRBJ2-2
v_call: TRBV27
cdr3_aa: CASSTGLAVNTGELFF
cdr3_nt: TGTGCCAGCAGTACGGGACTAGCGGTGAACACCGGGGAGCTGTTTTTT

cdr3_length: 14
d_call: TRBD1
clone_size: once
j_call: TRBJ2-7
v_call: TRBV10-3
cdr3_aa: CAISVTGAAYEQYF
cdr3_nt: TGTGCCATCAGTGTGACAGGGGCCGCCTACGAGCAGTACTTC

cdr3_length: 13
d_call: .
clone_size: .
j_call: TRBJ2-4
v_call: TRBV14
cdr3_aa: CASSQFRGNIQYF
cdr3_nt: TGTGCCAGCAGCCAATTTAGGGGAAACATTCAGTACTTC

cdr3_length: 18
d_call: TRBD2
clone_size: .
j_call: TRBJ2-7
v_call: TRBV13
cdr3_aa: CASSFGVLSGRAGYEQYF
cdr3_nt: TGTGCCAGCAGCTTTGGAGTCCTTAGCGGGAGGGCGGGCTACGAGCAGTACTTC

cdr3_length: 15
d_call: TRBD2
clone_size: .
j_call: TRBJ2-1
v_call: TRBV7-3
cdr3_aa: CASSLGLAGGYEQFF
cdr3_nt: TGTGCCAGCAGCCTCGGACTAGCGGGAGGCTATGAGCAGTTCTTC

cdr3_length: 15
d_call: .
clone_size: .
j_call: TRBJ1-6
v_call: TRBV27
cdr3_aa: CASKQGVRGRSPLHF
cdr3_nt: TGTGCCAGTAAACAGGGTGTCCGCGGTCGATCACCCCTCCACTTT

cdr3_length: 16
d_call: TRBD1
clone_size: .
j_call: TRBJ2-7
v_call: TRBV5-5
cdr3_aa: CASSLQTGFSSYEQYF
cdr3_nt: TGTGCCAGCAGCCTCCAGACAGGGTTCTCCTCCTACGAGCAGTACTTC

cdr3_length: 15
d_call: .
clone_size: .
j_call: TRBJ2-7
v_call: TRBV9
cdr3_aa: CASSVAFGNSYEQYF
cdr3_nt: TGTGCCAGCAGCGTAGCTTTCGGGAACTCCTACGAGCAGTACTTC

cdr3_length: 13
d_call: TRBD1
clone_size: .
j_call: TRBJ2-7
v_call: TRBV30
cdr3_aa: CAWSTGGGYEQYF
cdr3_nt: TGTGCCTGGAGCACAGGGGGCGGCTACGAGCAGTACTTC

cdr3_length: 12
d_call: .
clone_size: .
j_call: TRBJ2-2
v_call: TRBV12-3/TRBV12-4
cdr3_aa: CASSKSTGELFF
cdr3_nt: TGTGCCAGCAGTAAGAGCACCGGGGAGCTGTTTTTT

cdr3_length: 16
d_call: .
clone_size: .
j_call: TRBJ2-1
v_call: TRBV19
cdr3_aa: CASSIGRSSLYNEQFF
cdr3_nt: TGTGCCAGTAGTATAGGGAGGAGTTCACTGTACAATGAGCAGTTCTTC

cdr3_length: 14
d_call: TRBD1
clone_size: .
j_call: TRBJ1-2
v_call: TRBV5-3
cdr3_aa: CARSRDRTPGGYTF
cdr3_nt: TGTGCCAGAAGCCGGGACAGAACTCCTGGGGGCTACACCTTC

cdr3_length: 14
d_call: .
clone_size: .
j_call: TRBJ1-1
v_call: TRBV7-8
cdr3_aa: CASNDGGLNTEAFF
cdr3_nt: TGTGCCAGTAACGACGGGGGGTTGAACACTGAAGCTTTCTTT